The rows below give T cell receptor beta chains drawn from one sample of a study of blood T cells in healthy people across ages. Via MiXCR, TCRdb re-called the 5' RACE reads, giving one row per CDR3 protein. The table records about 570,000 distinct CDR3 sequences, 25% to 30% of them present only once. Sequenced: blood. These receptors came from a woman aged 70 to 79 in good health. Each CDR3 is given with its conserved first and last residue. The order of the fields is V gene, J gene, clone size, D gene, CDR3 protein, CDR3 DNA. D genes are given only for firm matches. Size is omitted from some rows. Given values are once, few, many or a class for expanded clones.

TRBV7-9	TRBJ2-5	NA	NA	CASSPRNGETQYF	TGTGCCAGCAGCCCGAGGAACGGGGAGACCCAGTACTTC
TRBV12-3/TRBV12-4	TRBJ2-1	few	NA	CASRFQEKQFF	TGTGCCAGCAGATTCCAGGAGAAGCAGTTCTTC
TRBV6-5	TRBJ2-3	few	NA	CASSFGLHSSTDTQYF	TGTGCCAGCAGTTTTGGACTGCATTCTAGCACAGATACGCAGTATTTT
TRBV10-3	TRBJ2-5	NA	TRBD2	CASGTSGLETQYF	TGTGCCAGCGGGACTAGCGGTCTAGAGACCCAGTACTTC
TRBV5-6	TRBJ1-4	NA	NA	CASSSHTGRSF	TGTGCCAGCAGCTCTCACACGGGAAGAAGTTTT
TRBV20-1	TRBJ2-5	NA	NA	CSLTRGETQYF	TGCAGTCTTACCCGCGGAGAGACCCAGTACTTC
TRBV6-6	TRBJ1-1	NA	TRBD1	CASRRGQENTEAFF	TGTGCCAGCAGGCGCGGACAGGAGAACACTGAAGCTTTCTTT
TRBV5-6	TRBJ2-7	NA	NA	CASPPSLRASRQRSYEQYF	TGTGCCAGCCCTCCATCACTCAGGGCCAGCCGACAGCGCTCCTACGAGCAGTACTTC
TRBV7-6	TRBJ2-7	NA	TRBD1	CASSFEVGQGKNEQYF	TGTGCCAGCAGCTTCGAAGTCGGACAGGGTAAGAACGAGCAGTACTTC
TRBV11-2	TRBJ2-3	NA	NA	CASSPSPGDTQYF	TGTGCCAGCAGCCCTAGTCCCGGAGATACGCAGTATTTT
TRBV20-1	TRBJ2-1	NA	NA	CSARLTKGVQNEQFF	TGCAGTGCTAGGCTGACGAAGGGAGTCCAGAATGAGCAGTTCTTC
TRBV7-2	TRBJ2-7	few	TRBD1	CASSLRTGEIPEQYF	TGTGCCAGCAGCTTAAGAACAGGGGAGATCCCCGAGCAGTACTTC
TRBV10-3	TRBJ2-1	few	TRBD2	CAISGGSGGDSYNEQFF	TGTGCCATCAGTGGGGGTAGCGGGGGGGACTCCTACAATGAGCAGTTCTTC
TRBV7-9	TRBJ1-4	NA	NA	CASSRGSGGEKLFF	TGTGCCAGCAGTAGGGGATCGGGAGGTGAAAAACTGTTTTTT
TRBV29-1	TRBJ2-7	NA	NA	CSVVLNDRPSYEQYF	TGCAGCGTTGTGCTGAATGACAGGCCCTCCTACGAGCAGTACTTC
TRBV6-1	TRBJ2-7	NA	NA	CASSELGSATETQYF	TGTGCCAGCAGTGAACTTGGGTCAGCTACAGAAACGCAGTACTTC
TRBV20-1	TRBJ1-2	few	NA	CSAGTDGYTF	TGCAGTGCTGGAACAGATGGCTACACCTTC
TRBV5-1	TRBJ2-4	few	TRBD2	CASRDGGGRDIQYF	TGCGCCAGCCGAGACGGCGGGGGAAGGGACATTCAGTACTTC
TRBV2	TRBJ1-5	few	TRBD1	CASSERFGTGEQPQHF	TGTGCCAGCAGTGAGCGTTTTGGGACAGGGGAACAGCCCCAGCATTTT
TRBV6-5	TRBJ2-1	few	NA	CASSYNAHNEQFF	TGTGCCAGCAGTTACAATGCACACAATGAGCAGTTCTTC
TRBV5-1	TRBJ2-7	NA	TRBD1	CASSSGTEPSYEQYF	TGCGCCAGCAGCTCCGGGACAGAGCCGTCCTACGAGCAGTACTTC
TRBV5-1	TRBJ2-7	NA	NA	CASSVGDAGISYEQYF	TGCGCCAGCAGCGTGGGAGACGCGGGTATATCCTACGAGCAGTACTTC
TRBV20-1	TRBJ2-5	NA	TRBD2	CSARGAGGKETQYF	TGCAGTGCTAGAGGAGCGGGGGGGAAAGAGACCCAGTACTTC
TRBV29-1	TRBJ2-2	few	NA	CSVGGLGDTGELFF	TGCAGCGTTGGTGGTCTAGGGGACACCGGGGAGCTGTTTTTT
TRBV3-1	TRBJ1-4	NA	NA	CASSQAAPRNEKLFF	TGTGCCAGCAGCCAAGCGGCCCCCCGGAACGAAAAACTGTTTTTT
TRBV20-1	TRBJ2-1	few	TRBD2	CSARDPRGSGGGTYNEQFF	TGCAGTGCTAGAGATCCCCGGGGGAGCGGGGGGGGAACCTACAATGAGCAGTTCTTC
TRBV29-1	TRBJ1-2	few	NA	CSDGGDGQLRGYTF	TGCAGCGACGGAGGTGACGGACAACTTAGGGGCTACACCTTC
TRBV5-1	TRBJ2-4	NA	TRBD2	CASSLRSSGGTLAKNIQYF	TGCGCCAGCAGCTTGCGTTCTAGCGGGGGGACCTTAGCCAAAAACATTCAGTACTTC
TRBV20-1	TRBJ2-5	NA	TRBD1	CSARRDRGLKTQYF	TGCAGTGCTAGACGGGACAGGGGCCTGAAGACCCAGTACTTC
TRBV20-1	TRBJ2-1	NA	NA	CSAYTGNEQFF	TGCAGTGCTTACACCGGGAATGAGCAGTTCTTC
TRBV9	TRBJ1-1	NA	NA	CASSVAVRDSCFF	TGTGCCAGCAGCGTAGCGGTAAGAGATTCCTGTTTCTTT
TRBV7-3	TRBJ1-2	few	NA	CASSLTGTDLYGYTF	TGTGCCAGCAGCTTAACCGGGACCGATCTCTATGGCTACACCTTC
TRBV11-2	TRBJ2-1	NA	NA	CASSTTPGLDGQFF	TGTGCCAGCAGCACCACCCCCGGACTGGACGGGCAGTTCTTC
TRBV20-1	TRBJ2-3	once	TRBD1	CSARTGPGGSYSGTQYF	TGCAGTGCTAGAACCGGCCCAGGGGGCTCCTACAGCGGTACGCAGTATTTT
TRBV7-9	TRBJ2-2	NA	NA	CAGRPTNTGELFF	TGTGCGGGGCGGCCTACGAACACCGGGGAGCTGTTTTTT
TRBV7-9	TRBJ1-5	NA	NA	CASSLARAGDQPQHF	TGTGCCAGCAGCTTAGCGCGGGCAGGGGATCAGCCCCAGCATTTT
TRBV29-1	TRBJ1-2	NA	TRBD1	CSVTGDRGYYGYTF	TGCAGCGTGACGGGGGACAGGGGGTACTATGGCTACACCTTC
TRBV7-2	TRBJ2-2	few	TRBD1	CASSARDRNTGELFF	TGTGCCAGCAGCGCCCGGGACAGAAACACCGGGGAGCTGTTTTTT
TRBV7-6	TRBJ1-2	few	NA	CASSLGVQAYYGYTF	TGTGCCAGCAGCTTAGGTGTCCAAGCTTACTATGGCTACACCTTC
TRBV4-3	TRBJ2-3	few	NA	CASSQDATDTQYF	TGCGCCAGCAGCCAAGATGCCACAGATACGCAGTATTTT
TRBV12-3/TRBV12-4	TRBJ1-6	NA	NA	CASASGGSNNSPLHF	TGTGCCAGCGCCTCAGGCGGGAGCAATAATTCACCCCTCCACTTT
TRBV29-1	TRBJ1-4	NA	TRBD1	CSVGQGVEKLFF	TGCAGCGTGGGACAGGGGGTAGAAAAACTGTTTTTT
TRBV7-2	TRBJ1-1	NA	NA	CASSLRRPVAEAFF	TGTGCCAGCAGCTTAAGGCGCCCTGTCGCTGAAGCTTTCTTT
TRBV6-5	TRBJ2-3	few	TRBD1	CASRQGPSTDTQYF	TGTGCCAGCAGACAGGGGCCTAGCACAGATACGCAGTATTTT
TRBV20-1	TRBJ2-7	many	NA	CSGLADSFSYEQYF	TGCAGTGGTCTAGCCGATTCTTTCTCCTACGAGCAGTACTTC
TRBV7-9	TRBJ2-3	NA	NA	CASSPFGGGSPDTQYF	TGTGCCAGCAGCCCGTTTGGGGGAGGATCACCAGATACGCAGTATTTT
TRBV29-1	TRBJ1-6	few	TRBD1	CSVKQGEQYNSPLHF	TGCAGCGTTAAACAGGGGGAACAGTATAATTCACCCCTCCACTTT
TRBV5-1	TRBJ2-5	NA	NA	CASSFATGRTETRYF	TGCGCCAGCAGCTTCGCGACAGGTCGGACGGAGACCCGGTACTTC
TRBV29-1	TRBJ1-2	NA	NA	CSVGDGVDGYTF	TGCAGCGTTGGGGACGGTGTGGATGGCTACACCTTC
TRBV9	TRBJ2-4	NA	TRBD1	CASSSRTGTENIQYF	TGTGCCAGCAGCAGCCGGACAGGGACGGAAAACATTCAGTACTTC
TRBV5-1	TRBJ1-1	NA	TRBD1	CASSLKQGEMNTEAFF	TGCGCCAGCAGCTTGAAACAGGGGGAGATGAACACTGAAGCTTTCTTT